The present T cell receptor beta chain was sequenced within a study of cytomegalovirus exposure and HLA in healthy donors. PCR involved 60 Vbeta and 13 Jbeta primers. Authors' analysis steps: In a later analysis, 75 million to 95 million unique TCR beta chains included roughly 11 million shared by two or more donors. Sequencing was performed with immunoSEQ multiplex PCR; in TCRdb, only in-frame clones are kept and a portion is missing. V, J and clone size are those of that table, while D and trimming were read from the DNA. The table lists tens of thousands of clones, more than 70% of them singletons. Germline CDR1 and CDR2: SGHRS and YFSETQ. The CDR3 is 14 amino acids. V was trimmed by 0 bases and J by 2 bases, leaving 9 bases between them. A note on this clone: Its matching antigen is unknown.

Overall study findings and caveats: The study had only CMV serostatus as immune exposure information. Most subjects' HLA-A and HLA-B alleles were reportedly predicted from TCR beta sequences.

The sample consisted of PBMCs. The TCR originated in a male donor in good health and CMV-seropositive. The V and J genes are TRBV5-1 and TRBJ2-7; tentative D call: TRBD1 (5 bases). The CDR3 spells CASSLGKGPYEQYF. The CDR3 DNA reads TGCGCCAGCAGCTTGGGGAAGGGGCCCTACGAGCAGTACTTC.